The clone carrying this T cell receptor (beta chain) was counted a few times. Here immunoSEQ multiplex PCR was the method, and the copy in TCRdb shows in-frame clones only, minus some. The sample has roughly 110,000 clones; about 93% are singletons. These data come from a study of siplizumab effects on memory and regulatory T cells. This TCR derives from a human donor in good health. What was sequenced was non-Treg CD4+ T cells sorted from blood.

The CDR3 sequence is CASSLSGTGLYQPQHF. In DNA form, the CDR3 reads TGTGCCAGCTCACTATCCGGGACAGGGTTATATCAGCCCCAGCATTTT. The chain is built from TRBV18 and TRBJ1-5; 9 nucleotides agree with TRBD1. Germline V gene data show CDR1 as KGHSH and CDR2 as LQKENI. With V trimmed by 4 bases and J by 5 bases, 9 bases remained unmatched. The CDR3 extends over 16 amino acids.